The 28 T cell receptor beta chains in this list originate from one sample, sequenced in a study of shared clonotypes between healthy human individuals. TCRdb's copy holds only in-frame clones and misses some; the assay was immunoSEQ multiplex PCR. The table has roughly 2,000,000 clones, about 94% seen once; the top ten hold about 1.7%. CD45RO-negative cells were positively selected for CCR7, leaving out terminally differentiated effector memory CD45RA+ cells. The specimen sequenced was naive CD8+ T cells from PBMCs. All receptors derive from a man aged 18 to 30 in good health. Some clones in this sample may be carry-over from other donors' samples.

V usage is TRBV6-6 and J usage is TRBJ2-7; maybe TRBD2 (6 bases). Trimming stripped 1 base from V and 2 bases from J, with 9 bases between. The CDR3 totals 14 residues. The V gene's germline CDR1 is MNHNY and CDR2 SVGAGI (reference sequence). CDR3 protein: CASSYLAAAYEQYF. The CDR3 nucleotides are TGTGCCAGCAGTTACTTAGCGGCGGCCTACGAGCAGTACTTC.

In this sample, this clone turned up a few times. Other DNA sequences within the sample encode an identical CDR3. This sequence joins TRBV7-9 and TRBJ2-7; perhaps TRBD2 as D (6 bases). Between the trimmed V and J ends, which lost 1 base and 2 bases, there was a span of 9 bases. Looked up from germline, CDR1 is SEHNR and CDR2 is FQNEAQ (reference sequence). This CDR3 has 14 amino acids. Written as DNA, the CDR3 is TGTGCCAGCAGCTTAGTTGGGGGGACCTACGAGCAGTACTTC. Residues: CASSLVGGTYEQYF.

Here the CDR3 reads CASSVAQGTGDTEAFF. Here the CDR3 DNA reads TGTGCCAGCAGCGTAGCCCAAGGGACAGGGGACACTGAAGCTTTCTTT. The gene calls are TRBV9 and TRBJ1-1, with 10 bases that match TRBD1. The CDR3 is 16 residues long. The V gene end was trimmed by 0 bases and the J gene end by 3 bases; junction bases not matched to a gene: 5. CDR1 and CDR2 from the germline V gene are SGDLS and YYNGEE.

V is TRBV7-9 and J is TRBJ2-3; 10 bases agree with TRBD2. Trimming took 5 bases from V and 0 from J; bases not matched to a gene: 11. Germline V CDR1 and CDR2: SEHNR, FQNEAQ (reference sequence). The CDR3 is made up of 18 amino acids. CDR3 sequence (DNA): TGTGCCAGCAGCGTCCCCACTAGCGGGGCCACTAGCACAGATACGCAGTATTTT. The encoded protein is CASSVPTSGATSTDTQYF.

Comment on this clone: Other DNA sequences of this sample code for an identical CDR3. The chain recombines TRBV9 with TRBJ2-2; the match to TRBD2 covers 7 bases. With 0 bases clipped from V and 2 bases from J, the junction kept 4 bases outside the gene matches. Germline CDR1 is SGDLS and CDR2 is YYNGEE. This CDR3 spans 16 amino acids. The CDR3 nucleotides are TGTGCCAGCAGCGTAGCGGGAGGCCCAAACACCGGGGAGCTGTTTTTT. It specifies CASSVAGGPNTGELFF.

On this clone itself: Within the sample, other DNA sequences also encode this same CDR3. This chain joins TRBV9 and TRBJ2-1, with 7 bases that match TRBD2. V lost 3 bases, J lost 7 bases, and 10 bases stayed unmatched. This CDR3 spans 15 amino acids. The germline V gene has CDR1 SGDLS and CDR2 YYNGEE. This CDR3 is CASSASGTPANEQFF. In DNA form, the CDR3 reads TGTGCCAGCAGCGCGAGCGGGACCCCCGCAAATGAGCAGTTCTTC.

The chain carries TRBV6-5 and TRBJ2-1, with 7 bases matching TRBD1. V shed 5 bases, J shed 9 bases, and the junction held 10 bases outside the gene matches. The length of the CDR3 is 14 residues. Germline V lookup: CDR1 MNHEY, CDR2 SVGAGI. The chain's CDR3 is CASSGRGYHGEQFF. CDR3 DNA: TGTGCCAGCAGTGGCAGGGGGTATCATGGTGAGCAGTTCTTC.

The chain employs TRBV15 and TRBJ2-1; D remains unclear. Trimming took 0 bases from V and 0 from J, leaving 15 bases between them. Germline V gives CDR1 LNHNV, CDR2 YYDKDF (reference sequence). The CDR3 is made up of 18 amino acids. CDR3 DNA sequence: TGTGCCACCAGCAGAGATCCCCCCGGCAGCCTCTCCTACAATGAGCAGTTCTTC. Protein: CATSRDPPGSLSYNEQFF.

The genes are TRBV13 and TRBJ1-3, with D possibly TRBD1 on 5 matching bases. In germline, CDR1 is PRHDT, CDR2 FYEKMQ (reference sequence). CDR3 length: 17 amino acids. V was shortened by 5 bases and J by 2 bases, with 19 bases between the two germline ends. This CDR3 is CASSHGRGFEAGNTIYF. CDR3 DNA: TGTGCCAGCAGCCACGGCCGGGGCTTCGAAGCTGGAAACACCATATATTTT. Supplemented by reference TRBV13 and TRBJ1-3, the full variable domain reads AAGVIQSPRHLIKEKRETATLKCYPIPRHDTVYWYQQGPGQDPQFLISFYEKMQSDKGSIPDRFSAQQFSDYHSELNMSSLELGDSALYFCASSHGRGFEAGNTIYFGEGSWLTVV.

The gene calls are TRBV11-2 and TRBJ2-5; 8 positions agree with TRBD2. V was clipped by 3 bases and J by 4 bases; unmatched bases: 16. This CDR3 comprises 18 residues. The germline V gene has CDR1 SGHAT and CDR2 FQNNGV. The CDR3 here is CASSLDVTGGSGPETQYF. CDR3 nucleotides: TGTGCCAGCAGCTTGGATGTAACGGGAGGGTCGGGCCCAGAGACCCAGTACTTC. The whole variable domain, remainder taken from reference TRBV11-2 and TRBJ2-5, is EAGVAQSPRYKIIEKRQSVAFWCNPISGHATLYWYQQILGQGPKLLIQFQNNGVVDDSQLPKDRFSAERLKGVDSTLKIQPAKLEDSAVYLCASSLDVTGGSGPETQYFGPGTRLLVL.

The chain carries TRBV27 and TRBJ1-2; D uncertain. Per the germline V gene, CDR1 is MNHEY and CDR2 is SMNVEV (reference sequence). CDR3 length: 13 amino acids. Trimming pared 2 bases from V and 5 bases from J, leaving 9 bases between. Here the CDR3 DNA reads TGTGCCAGCAGTTTAAGTCAGATGTATGGCTACACCTTC. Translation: CASSLSQMYGYTF.

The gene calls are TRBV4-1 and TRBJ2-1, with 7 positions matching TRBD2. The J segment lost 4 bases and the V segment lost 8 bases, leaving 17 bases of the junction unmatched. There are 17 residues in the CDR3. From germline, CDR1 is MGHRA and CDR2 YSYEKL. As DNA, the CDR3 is TGCGCCAGCGGTCGGGCTAGCGGCCAACCGGGTTACAATGAGCAGTTCTTC. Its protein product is CASGRASGQPGYNEQFF.

CDR3 DNA: TGTGCCAGCAGGCAGGGGGCCGGCCCCAGCTCCTACAATGAGCAGTTCTTC. Translation gives CASRQGAGPSSYNEQFF. The chain employs TRBV7-3 and TRBJ2-1; the match to TRBD1 covers 8 bases. Looked up from germline, CDR1 is SGHTA and CDR2 is FQGTGA. J gave up 0 bases and V 6 bases, and 10 bases lay outside the gene matches. The CDR3 runs 17 residues.

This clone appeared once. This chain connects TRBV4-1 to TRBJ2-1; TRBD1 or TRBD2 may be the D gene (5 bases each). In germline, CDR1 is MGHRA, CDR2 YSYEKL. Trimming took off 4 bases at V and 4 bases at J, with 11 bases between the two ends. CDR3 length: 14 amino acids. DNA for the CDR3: TGCGCCAGCAGCCCGGGTTGGGGGTACAATGAGCAGTTCTTC. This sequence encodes CASSPGWGYNEQFF.

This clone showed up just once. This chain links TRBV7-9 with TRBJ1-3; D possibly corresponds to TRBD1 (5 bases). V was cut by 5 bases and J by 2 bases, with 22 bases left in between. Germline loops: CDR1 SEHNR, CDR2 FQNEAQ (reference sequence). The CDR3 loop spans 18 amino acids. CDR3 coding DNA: TGTGCCAGCAGCCCTGGGACGGTCCTAAGAGGACCTGGAAACACCATATATTTT. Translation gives CASSPGTVLRGPGNTIYF.

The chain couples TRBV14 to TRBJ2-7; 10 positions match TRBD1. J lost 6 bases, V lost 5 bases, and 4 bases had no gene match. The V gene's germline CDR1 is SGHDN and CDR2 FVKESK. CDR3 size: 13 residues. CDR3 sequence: CASSGDRGSEQYF. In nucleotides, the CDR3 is TGTGCCAGCAGCGGGGACAGGGGTTCCGAGCAGTACTTC.

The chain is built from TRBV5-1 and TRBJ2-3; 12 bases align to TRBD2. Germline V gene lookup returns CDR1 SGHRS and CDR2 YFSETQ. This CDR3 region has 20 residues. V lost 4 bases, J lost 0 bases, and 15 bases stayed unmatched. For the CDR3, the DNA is TGCGCCAGCAGCGATATGGGGCTAGCGGGAGGGCCGCAGAGCACAGATACGCAGTATTTT. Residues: CASSDMGLAGGPQSTDTQYF.

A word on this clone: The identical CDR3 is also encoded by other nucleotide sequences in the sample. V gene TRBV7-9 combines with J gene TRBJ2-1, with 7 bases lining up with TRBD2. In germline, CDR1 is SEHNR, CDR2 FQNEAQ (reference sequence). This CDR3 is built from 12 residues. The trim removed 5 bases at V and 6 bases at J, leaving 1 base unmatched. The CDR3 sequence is CASSGRGNEQFF. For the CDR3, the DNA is TGTGCCAGCAGCGGGAGGGGCAATGAGCAGTTCTTC.

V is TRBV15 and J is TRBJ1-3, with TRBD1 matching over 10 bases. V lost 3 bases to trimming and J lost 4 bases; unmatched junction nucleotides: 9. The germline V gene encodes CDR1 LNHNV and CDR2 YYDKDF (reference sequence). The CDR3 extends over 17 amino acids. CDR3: CATSSPGTGVSGNTIYF. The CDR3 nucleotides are TGTGCCACCAGCAGCCCCGGGACAGGGGTCTCAGGAAACACCATATATTTT.

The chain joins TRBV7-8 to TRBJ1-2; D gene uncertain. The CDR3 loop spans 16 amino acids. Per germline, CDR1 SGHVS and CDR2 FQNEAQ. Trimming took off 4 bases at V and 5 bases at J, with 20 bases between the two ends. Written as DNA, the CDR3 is TGTGCCAGCAGCTCCCCCGGCGCAGACTACCGGTATGGCTACACCTTC. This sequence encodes CASSSPGADYRYGYTF.

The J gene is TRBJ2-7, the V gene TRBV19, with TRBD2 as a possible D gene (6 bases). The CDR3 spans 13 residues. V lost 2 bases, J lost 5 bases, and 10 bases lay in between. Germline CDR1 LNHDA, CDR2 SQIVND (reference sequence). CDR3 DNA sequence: TGTGCCAGTAGTATACCGGGAGCAAACGAGCAGTACTTC. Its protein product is CASSIPGANEQYF.

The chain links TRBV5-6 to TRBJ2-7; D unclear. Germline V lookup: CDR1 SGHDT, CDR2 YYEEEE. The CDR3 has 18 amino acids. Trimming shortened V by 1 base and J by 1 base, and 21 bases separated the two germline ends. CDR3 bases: TGTGCCAGCAGCTTGAAGTCCTACTTGAGCTCGCCTTCCTACGAGCAGTACTTC. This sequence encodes CASSLKSYLSSPSYEQYF.

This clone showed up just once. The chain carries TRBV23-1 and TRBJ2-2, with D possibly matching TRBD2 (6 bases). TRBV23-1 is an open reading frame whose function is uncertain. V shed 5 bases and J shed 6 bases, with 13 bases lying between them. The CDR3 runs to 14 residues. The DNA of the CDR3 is TGCGCCAGCAGTACGCGGGGAGGCCCCGGGGAGCTGTTTTTT. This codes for CASSTRGGPGELFF.

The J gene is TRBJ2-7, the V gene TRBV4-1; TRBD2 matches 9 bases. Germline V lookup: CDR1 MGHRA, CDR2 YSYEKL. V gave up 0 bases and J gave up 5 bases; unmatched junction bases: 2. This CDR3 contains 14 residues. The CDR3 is CASSQDPSGNEQYF. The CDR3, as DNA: TGCGCCAGCAGCCAAGATCCTAGCGGGAACGAGCAGTACTTC.

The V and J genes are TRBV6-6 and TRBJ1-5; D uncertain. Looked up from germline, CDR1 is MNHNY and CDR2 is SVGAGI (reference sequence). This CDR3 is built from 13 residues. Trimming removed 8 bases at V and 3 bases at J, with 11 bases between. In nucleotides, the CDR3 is TGTGCCAGCGGAACGACCCCCAATCAGCCCCAGCATTTT. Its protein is CASGTTPNQPQHF.

CDR3 nucleotide sequence: TGTGCCAGCAGACGAACCCCGCAGGGTACCGAGCAGTACTTC. Encoded protein: CASRRTPQGTEQYF. This chain links TRBV28 with TRBJ2-7; D is possibly TRBD1 (5 bases). The germline V gene encodes CDR1 MDHEN and CDR2 SYDVKM. CDR3 size: 14 residues. V was cut by 6 bases and J by 6 bases, with 18 bases left in between.

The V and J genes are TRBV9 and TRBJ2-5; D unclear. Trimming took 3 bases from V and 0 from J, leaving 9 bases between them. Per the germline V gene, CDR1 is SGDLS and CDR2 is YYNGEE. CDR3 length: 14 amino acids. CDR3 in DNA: TGTGCCAGCAGCGGAGTGGGCTACCAAGAGACCCAGTACTTC. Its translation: CASSGVGYQETQYF.

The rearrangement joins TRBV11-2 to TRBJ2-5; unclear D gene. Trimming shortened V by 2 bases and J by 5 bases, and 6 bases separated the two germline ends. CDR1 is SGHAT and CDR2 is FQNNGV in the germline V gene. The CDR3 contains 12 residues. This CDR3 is CASSLYEETQYF. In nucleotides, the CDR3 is TGTGCCAGCAGCTTATATGAGGAGACCCAGTACTTC.